This TCR beta chain comes out of a study of blood T cell repertoires in COVID-19. About the study: Spain, Italy and the United States supplied samples that represented acute and convalescent COVID-19. The cDNA or gDNA used as material had been derived from T cells, B-cell-depleted T cells, or PBMCs.

Per the study methods: For nucleated cells, counts were estimated from reference gene primer amplification. TCRdb keeps only in-frame clones here, not all; method: immunoSEQ multiplex PCR. V and J calls and clone size are copied from that table; D and trimming were computed from the DNA. The table records approximately 98,000 clones, roughly 70% of them present only once. The germline V gene has CDR1 MNHNY and CDR2 SVGAGI (reference sequence). Trimming removed 6 bases from V and 11 bases from J, with 13 bases in between. The CDR3 has 11 residues. The chain has TRBV6-6 and TRBJ1-1; maybe TRBD1 (6 bases). This receptor was identified in a woman in her thirties or forties with acute or convalescent COVID-19. Sequencing was performed on peripheral blood. The CDR3 nucleotides are TGTGCCAGCAGGGAACAGGGCTGGGCTTTCTTT. Translation: CASREQGWAFF.